This T cell receptor (beta chain) is from a study of cytomegalovirus exposure and HLA in healthy donors. The CDR3 consists of 15 residues. The V and J ends lost 4 bases and 10 bases, in that order; junction bases with no gene match: 14. Germline CDR1 is SQVTM and CDR2 is ANQGSEA. Assay: immunoSEQ multiplex PCR; the TCRdb copy retains only in-frame clones and omits some. In the table there are about 270,000 clones, around 85% of which are singletons. The rearrangement links TRBV29-1 to TRBJ2-1; 9 nucleotides match TRBD1. The specimen was PBMCs. The TCR originated in a woman between 18 and 29 years old in good health and CMV-seronegative. The CDR3 spells CSVVPDRGKLVEQFF. CDR3 DNA sequence: TGCAGCGTTGTACCGGACAGGGGAAAGCTCGTCGAGCAGTTCTTC.